A selection of T cell receptor beta chains follows, all from one sample in a study of CD8+ T cells in alopecia areata. Here immunoSEQ multiplex PCR was the method, and the copy in TCRdb shows in-frame clones only, minus some. Among around 97,000 clones listed, 55% were seen once. The specimen was CD4+ T cells sorted from blood. The receptors here all came from a human donor in good health. CDR3s include the opening cysteine and the closing phenylalanine or tryptophan. The D gene is left open where the match is weak. Clone size, where shown, is once, few, many, or a class for clones that have expanded.

v_gene: TRBV19
abundance: few
j_gene: TRBJ2-6
d_gene: TRBD1
CDR3nt: TGTGCCAGTAGTATGGGACAGGGATACTCTGGGGCCAACGTCCTGACTTTC
CDR3aa: CASSMGQGYSGANVLTF

v_gene: TRBV29-1
abundance: few
j_gene: TRBJ2-2
d_gene: NA
CDR3nt: TGCAGCGTTGAAGATCTTCGGAACACCGGGGAGCTGTTTTTT
CDR3aa: CSVEDLRNTGELFF

v_gene: TRBV15
abundance: NA
j_gene: TRBJ2-7
d_gene: TRBD1
CDR3nt: TGTGCCACCAGCAGAGATTTAGCACAGGGGGTTCACTTC
CDR3aa: CATSRDLAQGVHF

v_gene: TRBV7-6
abundance: few
j_gene: TRBJ2-5
d_gene: NA
CDR3nt: TGTGCCAGCAGCTTAGTGGAACAAGAGACCCAGTACTTC
CDR3aa: CASSLVEQETQYF

v_gene: TRBV28
abundance: NA
j_gene: TRBJ2-7
d_gene: NA
CDR3nt: TGTGCCAGCAGTCTCACCGTTAAAAACGAGCAGTACTTC
CDR3aa: CASSLTVKNEQYF

v_gene: TRBV6-5
abundance: NA
j_gene: TRBJ2-7
d_gene: TRBD1
CDR3nt: TGTGCCAGCAGCTGGGACAGCGCCTACGAGCAGTACTTC
CDR3aa: CASSWDSAYEQYF

v_gene: TRBV7-9
abundance: NA
j_gene: TRBJ1-2
d_gene: TRBD1
CDR3nt: TGTGCCAGCAGACGACAGGGGGATGACTATGGCTACACCTTC
CDR3aa: CASRRQGDDYGYTF

v_gene: TRBV2
abundance: few
j_gene: TRBJ2-5
d_gene: NA
CDR3nt: TGTGCCAGCAGTCCCCTCGTGACCCAGTACTTC
CDR3aa: CASSPLVTQYF

v_gene: TRBV29-1
abundance: NA
j_gene: TRBJ1-1
d_gene: NA
CDR3nt: TGCAGCGTTGAACAGCTCATGAACACTGAAGCTTTCTTT
CDR3aa: CSVEQLMNTEAFF

v_gene: TRBV23-1
abundance: NA
j_gene: TRBJ2-5
d_gene: NA
CDR3nt: TGCGCCAGCAGTCAATCGAATCCGGACGAGACCCAGTACTTC
CDR3aa: CASSQSNPDETQYF

v_gene: TRBV30
abundance: NA
j_gene: TRBJ2-7
d_gene: NA
CDR3nt: TGTGCCTGGAGTAAAAGGACCCTGGGGGGGGCTATCTCCTACGAGCAGTACTTC
CDR3aa: CAWSKRTLGGAISYEQYF

v_gene: TRBV4-2
abundance: few
j_gene: TRBJ2-6
d_gene: NA
CDR3nt: TGTGCCAGCAGCCAAGTTTGGGACCCTGGGGCCAACGTCCTGACTTTC
CDR3aa: CASSQVWDPGANVLTF

v_gene: TRBV27
abundance: NA
j_gene: TRBJ2-1
d_gene: NA
CDR3nt: TGTGCCAGCAGTTTACTGTGGGGACCCCAAAGCAATGAGCAGTTCTTC
CDR3aa: CASSLLWGPQSNEQFF

v_gene: TRBV7-2
abundance: NA
j_gene: TRBJ2-3
d_gene: TRBD2
CDR3nt: TGTGCCAGCAGCCCAGGACTAGCTCTAACAGATACGCAGTATTTT
CDR3aa: CASSPGLALTDTQYF

v_gene: TRBV19
abundance: NA
j_gene: TRBJ2-1
d_gene: NA
CDR3nt: TGTGCCAGTAGTCCGTTGGGCTATGAGCAGTTCTTC
CDR3aa: CASSPLGYEQFF

v_gene: TRBV5-1
abundance: NA
j_gene: TRBJ2-7
d_gene: NA
CDR3nt: TGCGCCAGCAGCTTGGCACTAGCCTACGAGCAGTACTTC
CDR3aa: CASSLALAYEQYF

v_gene: TRBV6-6
abundance: few
j_gene: TRBJ2-2
d_gene: NA
CDR3nt: TGTGCCAGCAGCGTCGGGACGCAGAACACCGGGGAGCTGTTTTTT
CDR3aa: CASSVGTQNTGELFF

v_gene: TRBV5-1
abundance: NA
j_gene: TRBJ2-1
d_gene: NA
CDR3nt: TGCGCCAGCAGCTTGGCCACGCTATCCTACAATGAGCAGTTCTTC
CDR3aa: CASSLATLSYNEQFF

v_gene: TRBV7-2
abundance: NA
j_gene: TRBJ2-5
d_gene: TRBD2
CDR3nt: TGTGCCAGCAGCAGGGGACTAGAAGAGACCCAGTACTTC
CDR3aa: CASSRGLEETQYF

v_gene: TRBV14
abundance: NA
j_gene: TRBJ2-5
d_gene: TRBD1
CDR3nt: TGTGCCAGCAGATCGGGACAGGTCCAGTACTTC
CDR3aa: CASRSGQVQYF

v_gene: TRBV5-1
abundance: NA
j_gene: TRBJ2-5
d_gene: TRBD2
CDR3nt: TGCGCCAGCAGCCGGAGCGGGGGGGCCGAGGAGACCCAGTACTTC
CDR3aa: CASSRSGGAEETQYF

v_gene: TRBV30
abundance: NA
j_gene: TRBJ1-5
d_gene: NA
CDR3nt: TGTGCCTGGAGTCCGATGGGGACCGCCCTAGGCAATCAGCCCCAGCATTTT
CDR3aa: CAWSPMGTALGNQPQHF

v_gene: TRBV29-1
abundance: NA
j_gene: TRBJ2-3
d_gene: NA
CDR3nt: TGCAGCGTCGCCCGGGCCCAAGATACGCAGTATTTT
CDR3aa: CSVARAQDTQYF

v_gene: TRBV10-3
abundance: few
j_gene: TRBJ2-3
d_gene: NA
CDR3nt: TGTGCCATCATGGGCACCCGGAGCACAGATACGCAGTATTTT
CDR3aa: CAIMGTRSTDTQYF

v_gene: TRBV7-2
abundance: NA
j_gene: TRBJ2-5
d_gene: NA
CDR3nt: TGTGCCAGCAGCTTAGACTTCGGGCAGTACTTC
CDR3aa: CASSLDFGQYF

v_gene: TRBV4-2
abundance: NA
j_gene: TRBJ2-2
d_gene: NA
CDR3nt: TGTGCCAGCAGCCAAGGCCAAACAGGGGCGGGGACCGGGGAGCTGTTTTTT
CDR3aa: CASSQGQTGAGTGELFF

v_gene: TRBV10-3
abundance: NA
j_gene: TRBJ2-1
d_gene: NA
CDR3nt: TGTGCCATCAAAGGCCAGAGCTCCTACAATGAGCAGTTCTTC
CDR3aa: CAIKGQSSYNEQFF

v_gene: TRBV2
abundance: NA
j_gene: TRBJ1-1
d_gene: NA
CDR3nt: TGTGCCAGCAGTGGACAGGTTCCAGGCGCTGAAGCTTTCTTT
CDR3aa: CASSGQVPGAEAFF

v_gene: TRBV29-1
abundance: few
j_gene: TRBJ2-7
d_gene: NA
CDR3nt: TGCAGCGTTGAGGGTAAGGGAACATTCGAGCAGTACTTC
CDR3aa: CSVEGKGTFEQYF

v_gene: TRBV5-4
abundance: NA
j_gene: TRBJ2-3
d_gene: TRBD2
CDR3nt: TGTGCCAGCAGCTTGGATGCTAGCGGGGGCCCCGGTACGCAGTATTTT
CDR3aa: CASSLDASGGPGTQYF

v_gene: TRBV29-1
abundance: few
j_gene: TRBJ1-1
d_gene: NA
CDR3nt: TGCAGCGTGAAGATAGGAAACACTGAAGCTTTCTTT
CDR3aa: CSVKIGNTEAFF

v_gene: TRBV7-3
abundance: NA
j_gene: TRBJ2-1
d_gene: TRBD1
CDR3nt: TGTGCCAGCAGCCCCCAAGGGACAGTCCTAGGGGAGCAGTTCTTC
CDR3aa: CASSPQGTVLGEQFF

v_gene: TRBV27
abundance: few
j_gene: TRBJ2-1
d_gene: NA
CDR3nt: TGTGCCACCGGCTCTAACTCCTACAATGAGCAGTTCTTC
CDR3aa: CATGSNSYNEQFF

v_gene: TRBV5-1
abundance: NA
j_gene: TRBJ2-2
d_gene: NA
CDR3nt: TGCGCCAGCAGCTCGGGTGGCGGGGAGCTGTTTTTT
CDR3aa: CASSSGGGELFF

v_gene: TRBV5-6
abundance: NA
j_gene: TRBJ2-7
d_gene: NA
CDR3nt: TGTGCCAGCAGCTTTCAGACCTACGAGCAGTACTTC
CDR3aa: CASSFQTYEQYF

v_gene: TRBV28
abundance: few
j_gene: TRBJ2-7
d_gene: NA
CDR3nt: TGTGCCAGCACGGACAGCTCTTTGGGCGAGCAGTACTTC
CDR3aa: CASTDSSLGEQYF